The following is a T cell receptor (beta chain) sequence with its context. The antigen remains undetermined. Trimming took off 8 bases at V and 6 bases at J, with 17 bases between the two ends. From germline, CDR1 is MNHNS and CDR2 SASEGT. The CDR3 has 13 residues. Treatment: roughly ten-day PBMC culture with coronavirus spike peptide pools or control peptides (ViraFEST assay). Each well received approximately 1.8 million PBMCs, cultured with about 9.1 IU/ml IL-2 and approximately 10 ug/ml peptide pools. Cultured CD4+ T cell DNA underwent sequencing with the Oncomine TCR Beta short-read assay. TCRdb re-analysed the PCR reads in MiXCR, keeping a single row per CDR3 protein. The sample yields just under 20,000 distinct CDR3 sequences, roughly 40% seen once. This entry comes from a study of vaccination and CD4 T cells after COVID-19. As for the study in general: Control cultures were supplied with a CEFX pool, an HIV-1 Nef pool, or no peptide at all.

The material was CD4+ T cells from blood, cultured in vitro, obtained after SARS-CoV-2 vaccination. V and J are TRBV6-1 and TRBJ2-7; D is possibly TRBD2 (7 bases). This TCR was sampled from a human donor who had recovered from COVID-19. The CDR3, as DNA: TGTGCCAGCGGGCCAAGGGGGGGGCTCGAGCAGTACTTC. Protein sequence: CASGPRGGLEQYF.